This T cell receptor (beta chain) was captured by sequencing in a study of cytomegalovirus exposure and HLA in healthy donors. The CDR3 is 19 amino acids. Germline-derived CDR1 and CDR2 are SGHNT and YENEEA. The ends lost 5 bases at V and 2 bases at J; junction bases unmatched: 12. This clone came up a few times. A multiplex PCR was run with 60 Vbeta primers and 13 Jbeta primers. The repertoire was sequenced with immunoSEQ multiplex PCR; TCRdb's copy has only in-frame clones and lacks some. The table has 100,000 or so clones, over 65% seen once; the top ten hold around a tenth. The chain joins TRBV11-3 to TRBJ2-1; 13 bases fit TRBD2. This TCR came from a human donor in good health. The source material was PBMCs. The CDR3 DNA is TGTGCCAGCAGCCCTTATTATGGAACTAGCGGGGGGGCCTACAATGAGCAGTTCTTC. As protein: CASSPYYGTSGGAYNEQFF.